The 11 T cell receptor beta chains below all came from one sample that was sequenced in a study of cytomegalovirus exposure and HLA in healthy donors. In the PCR, 60 Vbeta and 13 Jbeta primers were used. This table comes from immunoSEQ multiplex PCR, and its TCRdb copy is limited to in-frame clones, with some not included. The sample includes under 200,000 clones, 76% of them seen just once. The sequencing input was PBMCs. These receptors came from a man aged 55 to 70 in good health and CMV-seronegative.

This rearrangement joins TRBV7-3 to TRBJ2-1, with 8 bases identical to TRBD1. Per the germline V gene, CDR1 is SGHTA and CDR2 is FQGTGA. The ends lost 4 bases at V and 5 bases at J; junction bases unmatched: 10. The CDR3 spans 16 residues. The CDR3, as DNA: TGTGCCAGCAGCTCCCAACCTGGACAGGGCGACAATGAGCAGTTCTTC. This translates into CASSSQPGQGDNEQFF.

The chain joins TRBV28 to TRBJ2-1; the match to TRBD2 covers 13 bases. Looked up from germline, CDR1 is MDHEN and CDR2 is SYDVKM. The CDR3 consists of 15 residues. V shed 5 bases and J 10 bases; nucleotides not matched to a gene: 8. The CDR3 is CASSKTSGRAKEQFF. The CDR3 DNA sequence: TGTGCCAGCAGTAAAACTAGCGGGAGGGCCAAGGAGCAGTTCTTC. The full variable domain, rest sourced from reference TRBV28 and TRBJ2-1, is DVKVTQSSRYLVKRTGEKVFLECVQDMDHENMFWYRQDPGLGLRLIYFSYDVKMKEKGDIPEGYSVSREKKERFSLILESASTNQTSMYLCASSKTSGRAKEQFFGPGTRLTVL.

The chain carries TRBV28 and TRBJ1-1; possibly TRBD1 for D (6 bases). Trimming cost V 7 bases and J 1 base, with 7 bases left between them. The germline V gene has CDR1 MDHEN and CDR2 SYDVKM. The length of the CDR3 is 12 residues. The CDR3 here is CASTGQNTEAFF. The CDR3 coding sequence is TGTGCCAGCACGGGACAGAACACTGAAGCTTTCTTT.

J is TRBJ2-7 and V is TRBV2; 7 bases are a match to TRBD2. There are 21 residues in the CDR3. V dropped 0 bases and J dropped 2; count of bases not matched to a gene: 22. The germline gives CDR1 SNHLY, CDR2 FYNNEI. CDR3 coding DNA: TGTGCCAGCAGTGAAGCGCTTCGGGAGGTGGCTCATTATAACGACCCCTACGAGCAGTACTTC. Translated: CASSEALREVAHYNDPYEQYF. Full variable domain (rest looked up from reference TRBV2 and TRBJ2-7): EPEVTQTPSHQVTQMGQEVILRCVPISNHLYFYWYRQILGQKVEFLVSFYNNEISEKSEIFDDQFSVERPDGSNFTLKIRSTKLEDSAMYFCASSEALREVAHYNDPYEQYFGPGTRLTVT.

This sequence joins TRBV7-2 and TRBJ2-3, with D possibly matching TRBD2 (5 bases). V was trimmed by 2 bases and J by 0 bases, leaving 18 bases between them. Germline lookup yields CDR1 SGHTA and CDR2 FQGNSA. This CDR3 has 18 residues. CDR3 sequence: CASSLSGRPAASTDTQYF. The DNA for the CDR3 is TGTGCCAGCAGCTTATCGGGGAGACCTGCTGCTAGCACAGATACGCAGTATTTT.

The chain links TRBV6-5 to TRBJ1-1; 7 bases fit TRBD1. The V gene's germline CDR1 is MNHEY and CDR2 SVGAGI. J gave up 1 base and V 5 bases, and 4 bases lay outside the gene matches. There are 14 residues in the CDR3. Written as DNA, the CDR3 is TGTGCCAGCAGTACCGGGACAGAGAACACTGAAGCTTTCTTT. Its protein product is CASSTGTENTEAFF.

CDR3 in amino acids: CASSEAGTGGNTIYF. The CDR3 bases are TGTGCCAGCAGTGAGGCCGGGACAGGGGGAAACACCATATATTTT. This chain joins TRBV6-6 and TRBJ1-3; 9 bases are shared with TRBD1. The length of the CDR3 is 15 residues. After removal of 5 bases from V and 4 bases from J, the junction contained 6 bases not matched to a gene. In germline, CDR1 is MNHNY, CDR2 SVGAGI (reference sequence).

The genes are TRBV4-3 and TRBJ2-2; D not resolved. Germline V lookup: CDR1 LGHNA, CDR2 YSLEER. V was shortened by 0 bases and J by 6 bases, with 11 bases between the two germline ends. CDR3 size: 15 residues. The CDR3 loop is CASSQDPLVPGELFF. The CDR3 nucleotides are TGCGCCAGCAGCCAAGACCCGCTAGTTCCCGGGGAGCTGTTTTTT.

The CDR3 spells CASSGPGQGASYEQYF. The CDR3, as DNA: TGTGCCAGCAGCGGTCCGGGACAGGGGGCCTCCTACGAGCAGTACTTC. The V gene is TRBV9, the J gene TRBJ2-7; TRBD1 aligns across 12 bases. In germline, CDR1 is SGDLS, CDR2 YYNGEE. This CDR3 comprises 16 residues. V shed 3 bases and J 0 bases; nucleotides not matched to a gene: 4.

This clone has just one count. The chain links TRBV7-9 to TRBJ2-1; 8 bases align to TRBD2. Looked up from germline, CDR1 is SEHNR and CDR2 is FQNEAQ (reference sequence). Trimming took 3 bases from V and 8 from J; bases not matched to a gene: 9. The CDR3 length is 15 residues. This CDR3 reads CASSLASGRPDEQFF. CDR3 DNA: TGTGCCAGCAGCTTGGCCAGCGGGAGACCTGATGAGCAGTTCTTC.

The V and J genes are TRBV11-2 and TRBJ2-5; D may be TRBD2 (6 bases). This CDR3 is 16 amino acids long. V lost 4 bases, J lost 2 bases, and 17 bases lay in between. The germline CDR1 and CDR2 sequences are SGHAT and FQNNGV. This chain's CDR3 is CASSSTGWGEQETQYF. DNA of the CDR3: TGTGCCAGCAGCTCGACTGGGTGGGGGGAACAAGAGACCCAGTACTTC.